This T cell receptor beta chain stems from a study of identical twins. The CDR3 is made up of 15 amino acids. Trimming cost V 4 bases and J 0 bases; bases outside gene matches: 4. CDR1 and CDR2 from the germline V gene are DFQATT and SNEGSKA (reference sequence). TCRdb reanalysed the 5' RACE reads using MiXCR and keeps one entry per CDR3 protein. In the table there are approximately 500,000 distinct CDR3 sequences, 20% to 25% of which are singletons. This clonotype was seen only a few times. These data also formed part of another study, on T cells expressing NK-cell markers.

The receptor's source is a woman aged 18-35 years in good health. The chain employs TRBV20-1 and TRBJ2-3; 10 bases are a match to TRBD2. Material: CD4+ T cells sorted from blood. The DNA for the CDR3 is TGCAGTGCTATATTACTAGCGGGGAGCACAGATACGCAGTATTTT. Translation gives CSAILLAGSTDTQYF.